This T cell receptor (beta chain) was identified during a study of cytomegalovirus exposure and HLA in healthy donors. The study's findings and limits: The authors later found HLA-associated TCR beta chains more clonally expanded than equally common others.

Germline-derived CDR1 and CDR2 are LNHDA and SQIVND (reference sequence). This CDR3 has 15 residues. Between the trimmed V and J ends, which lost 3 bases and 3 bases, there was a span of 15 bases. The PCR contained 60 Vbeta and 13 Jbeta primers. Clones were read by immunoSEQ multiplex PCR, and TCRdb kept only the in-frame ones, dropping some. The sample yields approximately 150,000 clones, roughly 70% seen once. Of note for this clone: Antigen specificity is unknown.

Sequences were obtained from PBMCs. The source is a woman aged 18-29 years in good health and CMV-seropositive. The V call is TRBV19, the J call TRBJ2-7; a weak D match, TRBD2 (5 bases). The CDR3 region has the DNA TGTGCCAGTAGTATTAGCTTCGGAGAGGGCTACGAGCAGTACTTC. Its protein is CASSISFGEGYEQYF.